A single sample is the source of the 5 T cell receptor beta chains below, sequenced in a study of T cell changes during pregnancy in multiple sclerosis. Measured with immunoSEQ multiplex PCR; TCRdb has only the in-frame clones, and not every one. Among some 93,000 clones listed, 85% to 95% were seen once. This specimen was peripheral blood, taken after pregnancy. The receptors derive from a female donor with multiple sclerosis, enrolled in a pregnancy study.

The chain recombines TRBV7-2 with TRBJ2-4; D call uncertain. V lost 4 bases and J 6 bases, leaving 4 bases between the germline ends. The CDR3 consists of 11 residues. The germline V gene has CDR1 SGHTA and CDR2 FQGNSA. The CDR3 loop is CASSSLNIQYF. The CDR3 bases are TGTGCCAGCAGCTCCCTAAACATTCAGTACTTC. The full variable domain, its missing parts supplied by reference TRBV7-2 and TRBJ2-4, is GAGVSQSPSNKVTEKGKDVELRCDPISGHTALYWYRQSLGQGLEFLIYFQGNSAPDKSGLPSDRFSAERTGGSVSTLTIQRTQQEDSAVYLCASSSLNIQYFGAGTRLSVL.

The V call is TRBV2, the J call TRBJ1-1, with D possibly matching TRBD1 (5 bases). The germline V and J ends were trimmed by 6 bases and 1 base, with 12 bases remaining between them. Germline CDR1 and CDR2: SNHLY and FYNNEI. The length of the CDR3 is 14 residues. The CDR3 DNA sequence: TGTGCCAGCAGCGATGGACAAGGGAACACTGAAGCTTTCTTT. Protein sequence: CASSDGQGNTEAFF.

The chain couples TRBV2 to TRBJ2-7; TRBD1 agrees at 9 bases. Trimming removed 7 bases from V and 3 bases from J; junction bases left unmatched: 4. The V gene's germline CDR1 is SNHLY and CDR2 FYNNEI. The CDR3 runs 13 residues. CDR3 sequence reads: CASMETGGYEQYF. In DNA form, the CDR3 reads TGTGCCAGCATGGAGACAGGGGGCTACGAGCAGTACTTC.

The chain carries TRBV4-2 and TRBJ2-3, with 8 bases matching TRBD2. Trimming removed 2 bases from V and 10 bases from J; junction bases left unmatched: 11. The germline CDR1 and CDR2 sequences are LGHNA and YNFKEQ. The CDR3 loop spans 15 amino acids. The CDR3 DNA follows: TGTGCCAGCAGCCAAAAAGGGAGCGGGAGCTTCTCGCAGTATTTT. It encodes CASSQKGSGSFSQYF.

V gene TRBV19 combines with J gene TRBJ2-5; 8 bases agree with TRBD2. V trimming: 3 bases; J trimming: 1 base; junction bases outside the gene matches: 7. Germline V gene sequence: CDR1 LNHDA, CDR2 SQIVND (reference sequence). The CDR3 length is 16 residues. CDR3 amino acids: CASSILAGRGQETQYF. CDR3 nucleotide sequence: TGTGCCAGTAGTATCTTAGCCGGGAGGGGCCAAGAGACCCAGTACTTC.